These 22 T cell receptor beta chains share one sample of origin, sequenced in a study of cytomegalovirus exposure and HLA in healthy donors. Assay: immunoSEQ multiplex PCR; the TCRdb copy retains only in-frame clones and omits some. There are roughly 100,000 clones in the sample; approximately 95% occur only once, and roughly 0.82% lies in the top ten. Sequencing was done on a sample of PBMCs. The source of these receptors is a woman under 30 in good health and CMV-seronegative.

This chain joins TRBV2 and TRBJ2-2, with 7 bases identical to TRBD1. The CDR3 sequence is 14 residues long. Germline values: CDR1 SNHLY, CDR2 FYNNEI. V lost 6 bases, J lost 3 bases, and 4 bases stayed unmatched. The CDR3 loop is CASRLTGYTGELFF. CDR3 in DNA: TGTGCCAGCAGGTTGACAGGGTACACCGGGGAGCTGTTTTTT.

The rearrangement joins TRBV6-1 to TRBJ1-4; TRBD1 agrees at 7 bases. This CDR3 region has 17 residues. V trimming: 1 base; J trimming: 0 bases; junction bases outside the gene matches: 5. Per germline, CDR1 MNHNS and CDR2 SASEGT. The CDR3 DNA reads TGTGCCAGCAGTGAAGTAGGGGGCTACTCAACTAATGAAAAACTGTTTTTT. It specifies CASSEVGGYSTNEKLFF.

CDR3 sequence (DNA): TGCGCCAGCTCTGGGACAGGGCGAGCGGGGCCCAACACCGGGGAGCTGTTTTTT. Its protein product is CASSGTGRAGPNTGELFF. V and J are TRBV10-1 and TRBJ2-2; TRBD1 matches 9 bases. Germline CDR1 reads WNHNN; CDR2 reads SYGVQD (reference sequence). This CDR3 has 18 residues. Germline trimming cut 8 bases from V and 2 bases from J; bases unmatched to any gene: 15.

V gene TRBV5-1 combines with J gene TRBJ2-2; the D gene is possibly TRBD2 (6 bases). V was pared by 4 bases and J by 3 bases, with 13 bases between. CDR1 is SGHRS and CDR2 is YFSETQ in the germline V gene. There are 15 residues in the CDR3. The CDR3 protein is CASSQAPGDTGELFF. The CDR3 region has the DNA TGCGCCAGCAGCCAGGCGCCGGGGGACACCGGGGAGCTGTTTTTT.

The CDR3 spells CASSPRDRVYGYTF. The CDR3 region has the DNA TGTGCCAGCAGTCCGCGGGACAGGGTCTATGGCTACACCTTC. This chain links TRBV27 with TRBJ1-2; 9 bases align to TRBD1. CDR3 length equals 14 residues. Germline CDR1 reads MNHEY; CDR2 reads SMNVEV (reference sequence). The trim removed 5 bases at V and 4 bases at J, leaving 5 bases unmatched.

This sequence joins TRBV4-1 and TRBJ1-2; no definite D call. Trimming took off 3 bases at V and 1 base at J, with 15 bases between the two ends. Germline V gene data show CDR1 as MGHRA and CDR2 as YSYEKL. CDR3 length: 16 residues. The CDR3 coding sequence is TGCGCCAGCAGCCACGAACAGACCGCAGTTAACTATGGCTACACCTTC. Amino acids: CASSHEQTAVNYGYTF.

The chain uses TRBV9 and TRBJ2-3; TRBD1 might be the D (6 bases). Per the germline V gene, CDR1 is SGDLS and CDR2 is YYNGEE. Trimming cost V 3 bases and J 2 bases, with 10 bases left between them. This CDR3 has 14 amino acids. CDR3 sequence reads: CASSADSPTDTQYF. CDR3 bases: TGTGCCAGCAGCGCGGACAGCCCCACAGATACGCAGTATTTT.

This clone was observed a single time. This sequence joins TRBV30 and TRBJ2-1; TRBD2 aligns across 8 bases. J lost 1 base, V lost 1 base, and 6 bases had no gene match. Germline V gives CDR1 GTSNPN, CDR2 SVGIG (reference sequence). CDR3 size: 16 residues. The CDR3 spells CAWSDPRGASYNEQFF. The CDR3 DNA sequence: TGTGCCTGGAGTGATCCGCGGGGGGCTTCCTACAATGAGCAGTTCTTC.

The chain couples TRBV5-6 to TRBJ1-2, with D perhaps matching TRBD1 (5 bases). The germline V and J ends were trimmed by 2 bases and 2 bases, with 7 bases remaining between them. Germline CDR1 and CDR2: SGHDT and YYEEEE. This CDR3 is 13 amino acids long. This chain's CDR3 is CASSFPGNYGYTF. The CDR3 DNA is TGTGCCAGCAGCTTTCCAGGGAACTATGGCTACACCTTC.

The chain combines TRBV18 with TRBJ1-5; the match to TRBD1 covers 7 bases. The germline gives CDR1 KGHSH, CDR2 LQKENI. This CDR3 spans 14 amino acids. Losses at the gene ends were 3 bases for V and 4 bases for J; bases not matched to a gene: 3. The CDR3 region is CASSPQGENQPQHF. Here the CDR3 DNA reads TGTGCCAGCTCACCCCAGGGGGAGAATCAGCCCCAGCATTTT.

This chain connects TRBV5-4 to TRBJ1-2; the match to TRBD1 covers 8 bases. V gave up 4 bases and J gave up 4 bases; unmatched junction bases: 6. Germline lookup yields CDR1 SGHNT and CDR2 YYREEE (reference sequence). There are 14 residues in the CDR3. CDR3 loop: CASSTYRGAYGYTF. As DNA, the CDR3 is TGTGCCAGCAGCACATACAGGGGGGCCTATGGCTACACCTTC.

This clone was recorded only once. The CDR3 region is CASSDGDTGELFF. In DNA, the CDR3 is TGTGCCAGCAGTGACGGAGACACCGGGGAGCTGTTTTTT. The chain joins TRBV6-4 to TRBJ2-2; D is unresolved. Germline lookup yields CDR1 MRHNA and CDR2 SNTAGT. V was trimmed by 2 bases and J by 3 bases, leaving 4 bases between them. The CDR3 totals 13 residues.

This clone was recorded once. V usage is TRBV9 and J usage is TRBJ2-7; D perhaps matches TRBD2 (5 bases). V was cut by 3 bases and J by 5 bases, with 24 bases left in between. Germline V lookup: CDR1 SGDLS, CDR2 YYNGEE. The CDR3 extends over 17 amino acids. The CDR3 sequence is CASSAGFVTPEWDEQYF. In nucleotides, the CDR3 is TGTGCCAGCAGCGCGGGATTCGTCACTCCCGAATGGGACGAGCAGTACTTC.

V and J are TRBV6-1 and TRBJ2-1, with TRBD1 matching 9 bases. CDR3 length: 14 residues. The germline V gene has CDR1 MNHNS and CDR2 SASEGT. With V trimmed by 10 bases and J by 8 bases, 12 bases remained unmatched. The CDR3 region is CAKRGDRVDDEQFF. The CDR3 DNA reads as TGTGCCAAAAGGGGGGACAGGGTCGATGATGAGCAGTTCTTC.

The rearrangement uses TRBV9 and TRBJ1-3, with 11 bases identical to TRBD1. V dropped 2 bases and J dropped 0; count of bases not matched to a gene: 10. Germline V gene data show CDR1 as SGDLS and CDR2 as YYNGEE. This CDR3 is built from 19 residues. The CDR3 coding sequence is TGTGCCAGCAGCGTTTGGACAGGGGGCTTGGTTCACTCTGGAAACACCATATATTTT. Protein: CASSVWTGGLVHSGNTIYF.

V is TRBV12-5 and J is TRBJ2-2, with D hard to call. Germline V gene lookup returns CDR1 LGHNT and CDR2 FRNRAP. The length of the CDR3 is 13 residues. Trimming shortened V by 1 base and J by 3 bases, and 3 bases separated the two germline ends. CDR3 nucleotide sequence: TGTGCTAGTGGTTTGGCCTACACCGGGGAGCTGTTTTTT. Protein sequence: CASGLAYTGELFF.

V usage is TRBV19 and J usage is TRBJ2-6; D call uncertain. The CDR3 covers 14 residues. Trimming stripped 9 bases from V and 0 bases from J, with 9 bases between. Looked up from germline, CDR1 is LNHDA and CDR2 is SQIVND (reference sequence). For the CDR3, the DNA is TGTGCCAGCCACCACAGCTCTGGGGCCAACGTCCTGACTTTC. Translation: CASHHSSGANVLTF.

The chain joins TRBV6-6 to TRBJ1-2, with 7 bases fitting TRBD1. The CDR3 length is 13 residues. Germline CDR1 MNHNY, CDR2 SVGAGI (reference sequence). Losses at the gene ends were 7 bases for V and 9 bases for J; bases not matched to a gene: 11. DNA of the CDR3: TGTGCCAGCACCAGACAGGGAGCTATGAGCTACACCTTC. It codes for CASTRQGAMSYTF.

DNA of the CDR3: TGCGCCAGCAGCAGGGGGCCCTACGAGCAGTACTTC. This sequence encodes CASSRGPYEQYF. The rearrangement uses TRBV5-1 and TRBJ2-7, with 7 bases lining up with TRBD1. The V segment lost 4 bases and the J segment 2 bases; nucleotides outside the gene matches: 0. The CDR3 length is 12 residues. The germline V gene has CDR1 SGHRS and CDR2 YFSETQ.

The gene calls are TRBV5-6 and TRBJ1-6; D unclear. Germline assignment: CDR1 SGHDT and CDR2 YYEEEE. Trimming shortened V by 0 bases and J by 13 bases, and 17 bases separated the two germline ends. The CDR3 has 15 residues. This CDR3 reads CASSLAPGANFPLHF. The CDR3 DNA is TGTGCCAGCAGCTTGGCCCCGGGAGCTAATTTCCCCCTCCACTTT.

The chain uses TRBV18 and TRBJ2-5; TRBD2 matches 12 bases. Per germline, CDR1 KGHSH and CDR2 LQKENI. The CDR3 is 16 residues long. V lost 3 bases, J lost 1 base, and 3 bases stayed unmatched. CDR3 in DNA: TGTGCCAGCTCACCCCAACTAGCGGGGGGCCAAGAGACCCAGTACTTC. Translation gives CASSPQLAGGQETQYF.

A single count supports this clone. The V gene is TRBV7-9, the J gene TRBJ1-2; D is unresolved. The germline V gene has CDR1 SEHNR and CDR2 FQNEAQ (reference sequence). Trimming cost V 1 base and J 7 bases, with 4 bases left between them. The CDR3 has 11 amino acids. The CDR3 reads CASSLEAGYTF. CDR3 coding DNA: TGTGCCAGCAGCTTAGAAGCTGGCTACACCTTC.